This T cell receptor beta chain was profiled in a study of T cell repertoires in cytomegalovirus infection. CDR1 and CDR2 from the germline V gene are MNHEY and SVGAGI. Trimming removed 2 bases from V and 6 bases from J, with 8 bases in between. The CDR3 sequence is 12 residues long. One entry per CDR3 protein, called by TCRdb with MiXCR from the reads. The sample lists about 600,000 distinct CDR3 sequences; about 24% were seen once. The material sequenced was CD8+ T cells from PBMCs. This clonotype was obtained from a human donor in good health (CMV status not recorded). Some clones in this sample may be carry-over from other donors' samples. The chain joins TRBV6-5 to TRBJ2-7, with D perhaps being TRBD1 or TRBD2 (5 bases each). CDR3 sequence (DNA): TGTGCCAGCAGTTACGGGGGTAGCGAGCAGTACTTC. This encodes CASSYGGSEQYF.